The 22 T cell receptor beta chains below come from one sample, sequenced in a study of T cells after yellow fever vaccination. TCRdb re-derived calls from the 5' RACE reads in MiXCR, one entry per CDR3 protein. The table has fewer than 150,000 distinct CDR3 sequences, roughly 7.9% seen once. Sequencing used CD4+ T cells sorted from PBMCs, obtained about 49 days after the first yellow fever vaccination. These TCRs come from a man between 18 and 35 years old who received the YFV17D yellow fever vaccine.

Many counts were recorded for this clonotype. The chain joins TRBV12-3 or TRBV12-4 to TRBJ2-5; D is possibly TRBD2 (6 bases). This CDR3 has 14 amino acids. Deletions cut 2 bases from V and 3 bases from J, with 10 bases between. The CDR3 nucleotides read TGTGCCAGCAGTTTATGGGGGGTTGAAGAGACCCAGTACTTC. This gives the protein CASSLWGVEETQYF.

This clonotype was observed many times. The chain carries TRBV7-6 and TRBJ2-1; a possible D gene is TRBD2 (5 bases). V dropped 3 bases and J dropped 0 bases, with 12 bases sitting between them. CDR3 length equals 16 residues. In germline, CDR1 is SGHVS, CDR2 FNYEAQ. The CDR3 sequence: CASSFVSASSYNEQFF. The DNA for the CDR3 is TGTGCCAGCAGCTTCGTTAGCGCGAGCTCCTACAATGAGCAGTTCTTC.

In its sample, this clonotype was seen a few times. V gene TRBV20-1 combines with J gene TRBJ2-4, with 8 bases lining up with TRBD1. Germline V lookup: CDR1 DFQATT, CDR2 SNEGSKA (reference sequence). The length of the CDR3 is 16 residues. CDR3 DNA sequence: TGCAGCACTGACAGGGGAACCCACCTAGCCAAAAACATTCAGTACTTC. Residues: CSTDRGTHLAKNIQYF.

The V and J genes are TRBV7-2 and TRBJ2-7; D remains unclear. This CDR3 contains 13 residues. Trimming removed 4 bases from V and 6 bases from J, with 13 bases in between. CDR1 and CDR2 (germline): SGHTA, FQGNSA. The CDR3 DNA sequence: TGTGCCAGCAGCTCCTCCCATGGGCTCGAGCAGTACTTC. Translating gives CASSSSHGLEQYF. Combining the CDR3 with reference TRBV7-2 and TRBJ2-7 gives the whole variable domain GAGVSQSPSNKVTEKGKDVELRCDPISGHTALYWYRQSLGQGLEFLIYFQGNSAPDKSGLPSDRFSAERTGGSVSTLTIQRTQQEDSAVYLCASSSSHGLEQYFGPGTRLTVT.

At least ten counts were recorded for this clonotype. The chain recombines TRBV3-1 with TRBJ2-6; 9 bases align to TRBD1. From germline, CDR1 is LGHDT and CDR2 YNNKEL (reference sequence). V dropped 5 bases and J dropped 2; count of bases not matched to a gene: 7. The CDR3 sequence is 17 residues long. The CDR3 DNA is TGTGCCAGCAGCTTGGGACAGGGATCTGCTGGGGCCAACGTCCTGACTTTC. This gives the protein CASSLGQGSAGANVLTF. Filled out from reference TRBV3-1 and TRBJ2-6, the complete variable domain reads DTAVSQTPKYLVTQMGNDKSIKCEQNLGHDTMYWYKQDSKKFLKIMFSYNNKELIINETVPNRFSPKSPDKAHLNLHINSLELGDSAVYFCASSLGQGSAGANVLTFGAGSRLTVL.

This clonotype appeared many times. The chain carries TRBV7-9 and TRBJ2-7; D not certain. The V gene's germline CDR1 is SEHNR and CDR2 FQNEAQ (reference sequence). The CDR3 spans 14 residues. V lost 5 bases, J lost 0 bases, and 11 bases lay in between. The DNA for the CDR3 is TGTGCCAGCAGCCCCCTGACTGACTCCTACGAGCAGTACTTC. Translating gives CASSPLTDSYEQYF. The entire variable domain, with the rest obtained from reference TRBV7-9 and TRBJ2-7, is as follows: DTGVSQNPRHKITKRGQNVTFRCDPISEHNRLYWYRQTLGQGPEFLTYFQNEAQLEKSRLLSDRFSAERPKGSFSTLEIQRTEQGDSAMYLCASSPLTDSYEQYFGPGTRLTVT.

This clonotype was observed at least ten times. The V gene is TRBV20-1, the J gene TRBJ1-5; 7 nucleotides agree with TRBD1. The germline CDR1 and CDR2 sequences are DFQATT and SNEGSKA (reference sequence). The ends lost 6 bases at V and 8 bases at J; junction bases unmatched: 10. The CDR3 runs 13 residues. In DNA form, the CDR3 reads TGCAGTGCGACGGACAGGCGTTTTGAGCCCCAGCATTTT. It yields the protein CSATDRRFEPQHF.

This clonotype was counted many times. The chain joins TRBV4-2 to TRBJ2-7; 10 bases match TRBD2. The CDR3 has 15 amino acids. Germline-derived CDR1 and CDR2 are LGHNA and YNFKEQ. The trim removed 0 bases at V and 4 bases at J, leaving 3 bases unmatched. CDR3 residues: CASSQDLAGEYEQYF. DNA of the CDR3: TGTGCCAGCAGCCAAGACCTAGCGGGGGAATACGAGCAGTACTTC.

This clonotype was picked up many times. The chain joins TRBV11-2 to TRBJ2-7; D not resolved. The CDR3 is 12 residues long. Germline V gene sequence: CDR1 SGHAT, CDR2 FQNNGV. The V gene lost 7 bases and the J gene lost 7 bases, with 14 bases spanning the gap. CDR3 residues: CASTLDLGEQYF. The CDR3 bases are TGTGCCAGCACCCTAGACCTTGGGGAGCAGTACTTC.

Ten or more counts support this clonotype. This sequence joins TRBV5-1 and TRBJ2-7; 12 bases are a match to TRBD1. CDR1 and CDR2 (germline): SGHRS, YFSETQ. This CDR3 has 16 residues. The junction had 5 bases not matched to a gene; V was cut back by 4 bases and J by 0 bases. CDR3: CASSTRDRGPSYEQYF. DNA of the CDR3: TGCGCCAGCAGCACCCGGGACAGGGGGCCCTCCTACGAGCAGTACTTC. The variable domain in full, with the rest retrieved from reference TRBV5-1 and TRBJ2-7, is KAGVTQTPRYLIKTRGQQVTLSCSPISGHRSVSWYQQTPGQGLQFLFEYFSETQRNKGNFPGRFSGRQFSNSRSEMNVSTLELGDSALYLCASSTRDRGPSYEQYFGPGTRLTVT.

The table lists this clonotype with many counts. V and J are TRBV29-1 and TRBJ2-7; D may be TRBD1 or TRBD2 (6 bases each). The V end was cut by 7 bases, the J end by 3 bases, with 13 bases between. Germline V gives CDR1 SQVTM, CDR2 ANQGSEA. The CDR3 is 12 amino acids. The CDR3: CSAAGQGYEQYF. The CDR3 DNA follows: TGCAGCGCTGCGGGACAAGGCTACGAGCAGTACTTC.

This clonotype was seen at least ten times. The chain combines TRBV20-1 with TRBJ2-4; tentative D call: TRBD1 (6 bases). The V end was cut by 5 bases, the J end by 1 base, with 15 bases between. Germline V gives CDR1 DFQATT, CDR2 SNEGSKA (reference sequence). The CDR3 contains 15 residues. CDR3 region: CSAGDPTGAKNIQYF. In DNA form, the CDR3 reads TGCAGTGCTGGGGATCCTACAGGGGCCAAAAACATTCAGTACTTC.

This clonotype was counted many times. The chain links TRBV12-3 or TRBV12-4 to TRBJ2-1; 11 bases are shared with TRBD2. The CDR3 spans 19 residues. With 6 bases clipped from V and 0 bases from J, the junction kept 13 bases outside the gene matches. The CDR3 protein is CASSPPGLAAPSSYNEQFF. The CDR3 DNA reads TGTGCCAGCAGCCCCCCGGGACTAGCGGCCCCCAGCTCCTACAATGAGCAGTTCTTC.

This clonotype was observed at least ten times. V is TRBV4-3 and J is TRBJ2-7, with TRBD1 identical over 7 bases. With V trimmed by 0 bases and J by 5 bases, 7 bases remained unmatched. Germline CDR1 and CDR2: LGHNA and YSLEER. This CDR3 region has 15 residues. CDR3 sequence reads: CASSQEVGQGDEQYF. The CDR3 DNA reads TGCGCCAGCAGCCAAGAAGTTGGTCAGGGGGACGAGCAGTACTTC.

In its sample, this clonotype was seen many times. The chain joins TRBV7-2 to TRBJ2-5; D gene unclear. The CDR3 extends over 15 amino acids. Deletions cut 1 base from V and 0 bases from J, with 9 bases between. Germline-derived CDR1 and CDR2 are SGHTA and FQGNSA. This chain's CDR3 is CASSLVLAYQETQYF. The CDR3 DNA sequence: TGTGCCAGCAGCTTAGTTCTGGCGTACCAAGAGACCCAGTACTTC.

This clonotype has more than one count but fewer than ten. The chain is built from TRBV6-1 and TRBJ2-7; D gene unclear. Trimming took off 0 bases at V and 3 bases at J, with 6 bases between the two ends. The germline V gene has CDR1 MNHNS and CDR2 SASEGT. The CDR3 consists of 13 residues. The CDR3 sequence is CASSEARDYEQYF. As DNA, the CDR3 is TGTGCCAGCAGTGAAGCGCGCGACTACGAGCAGTACTTC.

This clonotype turned up a few times. The V call is TRBV19, the J call TRBJ1-1, with D possibly matching TRBD1 (6 bases). The ends were cut back, 2 bases at V and 2 bases at J, with 12 bases in the middle. This CDR3 has 15 amino acids. The V gene's germline CDR1 is LNHDA and CDR2 SQIVND (reference sequence). Written as DNA, the CDR3 is TGTGCCAGTAGTATACGGGGGGCCCCAAACACTGAAGCTTTCTTT. It specifies CASSIRGAPNTEAFF.

This clonotype was picked up many times. The J gene is TRBJ1-5, the V gene TRBV4-3; 7 nucleotides line up with TRBD1. Germline-derived CDR1 and CDR2 are LGHNA and YSLEER. V lost 2 bases to trimming and J lost 7 bases; unmatched junction nucleotides: 8. This CDR3 has 15 residues. CDR3 sequence: CASSQNRQGAQPQHF. As DNA, the CDR3 is TGCGCCAGCAGCCAAAATAGACAGGGTGCCCAGCCCCAGCATTTT.

This clonotype was counted ten times or more. The V call is TRBV6-5, the J call TRBJ1-6, with 7 nucleotides matching TRBD1. Germline CDR1 reads MNHEY; CDR2 reads SVGAGI. The ends lost 6 bases at V and 10 bases at J; junction bases unmatched: 6. The length of the CDR3 is 13 residues. CDR3 coding DNA: TGTGCCAGCAGCCAAGGGGGCTTGTCACCCCTCCACTTT. The encoded protein is CASSQGGLSPLHF.

The chain has TRBV20-1 and TRBJ1-5, with a possible D match to TRBD1 (5 bases). Germline V lookup: CDR1 DFQATT, CDR2 SNEGSKA (reference sequence). V shed 6 bases and J shed 2 bases, with 8 bases lying between them. The CDR3 sequence is 12 residues long. CDR3 protein: CSALGGNQPQHF. The CDR3 bases are TGCAGTGCACTAGGGGGCAATCAGCCCCAGCATTTT.

This clonotype came up a few times. The chain links TRBV7-2 to TRBJ2-3, with 10 bases lining up with TRBD1. Trimming took 5 bases from V and 4 from J; bases not matched to a gene: 9. The CDR3 extends over 16 amino acids. The germline CDR1 and CDR2 sequences are SGHTA and FQGNSA. The CDR3 sequence: CASSQPGQGRADTQYF. CDR3 DNA sequence: TGTGCCAGCAGCCAACCGGGACAGGGGAGGGCAGATACGCAGTATTTT.

This clonotype was seen repeatedly, ten times or more. The rearrangement uses TRBV5-5 and TRBJ2-3, with no clear D. The CDR3 runs to 14 residues. The germline gives CDR1 SGHKS, CDR2 YYEKEE (reference sequence). V shed 2 bases and J shed 6 bases, with 13 bases lying between them. CDR3 nucleotides: TGTGCCAGCAGCTTAGGAATGGGATGGGATACGCAGTATTTT. It is translated as CASSLGMGWDTQYF.